This T cell receptor (beta chain) came from a study of OX40 agonist ivuxolimab in advanced cancers. V was cut by 3 bases and J by 6 bases, with 5 bases left in between. CDR1 GTSNPN and CDR2 SVGIG come from the germline V gene (reference sequence). The length of the CDR3 is 10 residues. Sequencing was performed with immunoSEQ multiplex PCR; in TCRdb, only in-frame clones are kept and a portion is missing. The data show 74,000 or so clones, just over 90% seen once. This clone has more than one count but fewer than ten. Patients with autoimmune history or systemic immunosuppression were excluded. The rearrangement links TRBV30 to TRBJ1-1; no reliable D call. The receptor was derived from an adult with an advanced solid tumor such as melanoma, head and neck, liver or kidney cancer. The specimen was CD4+ or CD8+ T cells sorted from blood, collected in a trial of the OX40 agonist ivuxolimab. CDR3 sequence: CAWSPPEAFF. The CDR3 DNA reads TGTGCCTGGAGCCCCCCTGAAGCTTTCTTT.